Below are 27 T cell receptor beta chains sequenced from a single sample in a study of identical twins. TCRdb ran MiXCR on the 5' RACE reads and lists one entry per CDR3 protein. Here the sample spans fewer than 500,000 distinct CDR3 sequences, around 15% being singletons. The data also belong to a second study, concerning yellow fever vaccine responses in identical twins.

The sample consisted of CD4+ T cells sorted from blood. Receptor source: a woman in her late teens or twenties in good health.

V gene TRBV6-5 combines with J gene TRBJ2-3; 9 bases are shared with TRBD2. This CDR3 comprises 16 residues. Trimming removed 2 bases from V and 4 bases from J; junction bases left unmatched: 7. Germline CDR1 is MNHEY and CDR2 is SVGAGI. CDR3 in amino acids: CASSYRGRGISDTQYF. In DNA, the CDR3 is TGTGCCAGCAGTTACCGCGGGAGGGGGATTTCAGATACGCAGTATTTT.

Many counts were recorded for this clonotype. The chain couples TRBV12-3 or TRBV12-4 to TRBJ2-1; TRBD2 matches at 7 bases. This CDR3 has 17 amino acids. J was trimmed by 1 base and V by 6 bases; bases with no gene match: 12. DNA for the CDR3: TGTGCCAGCAGCTGGGGGGGGGTGTTAGGGTCCTACAATGAGCAGTTCTTC. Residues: CASSWGGVLGSYNEQFF.

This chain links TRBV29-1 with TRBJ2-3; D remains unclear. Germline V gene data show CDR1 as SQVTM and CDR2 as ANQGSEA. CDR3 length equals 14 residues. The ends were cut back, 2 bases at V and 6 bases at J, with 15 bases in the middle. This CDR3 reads CSVELMASPDTQYF. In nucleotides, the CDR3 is TGCAGCGTTGAACTCATGGCCAGTCCCGATACGCAGTATTTT.

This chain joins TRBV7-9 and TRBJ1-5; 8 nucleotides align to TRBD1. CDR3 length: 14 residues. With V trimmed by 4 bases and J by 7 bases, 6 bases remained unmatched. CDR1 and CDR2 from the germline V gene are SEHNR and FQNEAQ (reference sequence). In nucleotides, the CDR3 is TGTGCCAGCAGCTCCGGGACAGGCATCCAGCCCCAGCATTTT. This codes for CASSSGTGIQPQHF.

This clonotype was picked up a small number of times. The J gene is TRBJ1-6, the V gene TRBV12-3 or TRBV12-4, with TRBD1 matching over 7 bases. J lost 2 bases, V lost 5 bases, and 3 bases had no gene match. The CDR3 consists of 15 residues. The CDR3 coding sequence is TGTGCCAGCAGTCGACAGGGTACCTATAATTCACCCCTCCACTTT. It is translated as CASSRQGTYNSPLHF.

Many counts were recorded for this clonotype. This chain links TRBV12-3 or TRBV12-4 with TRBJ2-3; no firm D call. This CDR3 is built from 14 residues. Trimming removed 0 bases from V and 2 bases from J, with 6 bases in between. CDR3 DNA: TGTGCCAGCAGTTTAGCCCACCCCACAGATACGCAGTATTTT. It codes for CASSLAHPTDTQYF.

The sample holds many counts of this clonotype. The CDR3 DNA follows: TGCAGCGGGGGACAACCGTACAATGAGCAGTTCTTC. It codes for CSGGQPYNEQFF. This rearrangement joins TRBV29-1 to TRBJ2-1; maybe TRBD1 (6 bases). Germline CDR1 SQVTM, CDR2 ANQGSEA. The CDR3 is 12 residues long. V lost 7 bases to trimming and J lost 4 bases, with 11 bases between them.

CDR3 DNA: TGTGCCAGCAGCCAAGACAGGCGGCGTCAGCCCCAGCATTTT. Protein: CASSQDRRRQPQHF. This chain connects TRBV3-1 to TRBJ1-5; D unclear. Looked up from germline, CDR1 is LGHDT and CDR2 is YNNKEL (reference sequence). This CDR3 comprises 14 residues. V was shortened by 0 bases and J by 6 bases, with 9 bases between the two germline ends.

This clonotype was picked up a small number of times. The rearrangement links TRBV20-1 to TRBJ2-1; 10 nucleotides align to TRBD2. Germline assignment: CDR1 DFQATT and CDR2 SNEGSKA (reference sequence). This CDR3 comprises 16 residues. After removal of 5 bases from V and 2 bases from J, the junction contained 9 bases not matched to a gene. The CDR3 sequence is CSAEKRTSGPYNEQFF. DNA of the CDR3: TGCAGTGCTGAAAAAAGGACTAGCGGCCCCTACAATGAGCAGTTCTTC.

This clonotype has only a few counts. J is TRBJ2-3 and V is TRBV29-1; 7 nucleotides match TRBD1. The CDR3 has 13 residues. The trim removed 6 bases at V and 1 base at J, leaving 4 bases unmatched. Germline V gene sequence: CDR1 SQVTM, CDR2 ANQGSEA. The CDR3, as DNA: TGCAGCGTCACAGGGGACCGCACAGATACGCAGTATTTT. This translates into CSVTGDRTDTQYF.

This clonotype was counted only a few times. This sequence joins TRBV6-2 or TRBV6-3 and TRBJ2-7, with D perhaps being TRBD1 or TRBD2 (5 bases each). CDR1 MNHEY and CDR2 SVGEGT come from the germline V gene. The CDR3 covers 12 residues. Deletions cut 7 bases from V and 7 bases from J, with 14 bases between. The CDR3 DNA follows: TGTGCCAGCACCCTTACGGGGCAAGAGCAGTACTTC. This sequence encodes CASTLTGQEQYF.

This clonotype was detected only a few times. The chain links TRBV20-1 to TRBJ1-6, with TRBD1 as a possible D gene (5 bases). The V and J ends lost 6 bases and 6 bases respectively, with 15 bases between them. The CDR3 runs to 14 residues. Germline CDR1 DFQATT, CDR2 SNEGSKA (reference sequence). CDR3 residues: CSANPQGGNSPLHF. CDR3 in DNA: TGCAGTGCGAATCCTCAGGGAGGTAATTCACCCCTCCACTTT.

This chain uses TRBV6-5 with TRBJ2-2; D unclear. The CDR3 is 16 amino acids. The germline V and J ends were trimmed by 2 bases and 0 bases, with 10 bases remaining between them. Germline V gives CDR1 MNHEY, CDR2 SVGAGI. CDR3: CASSYLLLPNTGELFF. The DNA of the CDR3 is TGTGCCAGCAGTTACCTGCTACTCCCGAACACCGGGGAGCTGTTTTTT.

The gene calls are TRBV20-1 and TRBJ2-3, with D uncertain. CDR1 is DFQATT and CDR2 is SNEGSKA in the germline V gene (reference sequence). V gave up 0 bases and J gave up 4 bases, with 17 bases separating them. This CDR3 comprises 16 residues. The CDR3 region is CSARDSRNRAPDTQYF. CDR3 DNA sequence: TGCAGTGCTAGAGATAGCCGGAATAGGGCCCCAGATACGCAGTATTTT.

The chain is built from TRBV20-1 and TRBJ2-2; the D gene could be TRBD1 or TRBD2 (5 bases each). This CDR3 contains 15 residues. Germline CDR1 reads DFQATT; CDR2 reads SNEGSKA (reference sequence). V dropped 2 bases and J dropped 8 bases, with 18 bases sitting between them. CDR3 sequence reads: CSARRSSGAAGELFF. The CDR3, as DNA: TGCAGTGCTAGACGATCGTCCGGGGCGGCAGGGGAGCTGTTTTTT.

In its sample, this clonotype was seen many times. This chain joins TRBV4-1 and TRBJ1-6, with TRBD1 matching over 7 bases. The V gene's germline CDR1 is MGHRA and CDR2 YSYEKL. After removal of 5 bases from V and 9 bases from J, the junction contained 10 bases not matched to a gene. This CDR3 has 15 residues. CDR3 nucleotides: TGCGCCAGCAGCTACGGACAGGAGGGAATTTCACCCCTCCACTTT. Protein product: CASSYGQEGISPLHF.

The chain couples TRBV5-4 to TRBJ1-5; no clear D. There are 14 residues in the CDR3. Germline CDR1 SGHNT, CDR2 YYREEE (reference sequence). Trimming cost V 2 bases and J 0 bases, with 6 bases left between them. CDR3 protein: CASSLWGSNQPQHF. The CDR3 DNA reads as TGTGCCAGCAGCTTATGGGGTAGCAATCAGCCCCAGCATTTT.

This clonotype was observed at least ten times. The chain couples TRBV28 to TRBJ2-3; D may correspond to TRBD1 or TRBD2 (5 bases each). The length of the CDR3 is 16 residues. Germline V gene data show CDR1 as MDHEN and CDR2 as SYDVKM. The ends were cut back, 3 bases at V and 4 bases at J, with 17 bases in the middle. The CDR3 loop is CASSFAHSRGPDTQYF. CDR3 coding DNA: TGTGCCAGCAGTTTTGCACACTCGAGGGGCCCAGATACGCAGTATTTT.

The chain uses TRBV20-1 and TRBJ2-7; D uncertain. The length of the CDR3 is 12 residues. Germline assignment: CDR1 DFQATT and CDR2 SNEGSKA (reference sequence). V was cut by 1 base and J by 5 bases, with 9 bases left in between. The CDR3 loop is CSARAGFHEQYF. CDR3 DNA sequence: TGCAGTGCTAGAGCGGGTTTCCACGAGCAGTACTTC.

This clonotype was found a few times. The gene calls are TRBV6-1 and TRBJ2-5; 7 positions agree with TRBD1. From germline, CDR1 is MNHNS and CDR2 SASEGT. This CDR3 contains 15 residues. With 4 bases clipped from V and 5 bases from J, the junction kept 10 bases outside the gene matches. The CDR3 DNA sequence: TGTGCCAGCAGTGGACAGGGTGTCGTTTCGGAGACCCAGTACTTC. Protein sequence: CASSGQGVVSETQYF.

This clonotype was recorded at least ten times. In nucleotides, the CDR3 is TGTGCCAGCAGTTTAGTTAGCGGGGGTCTTTATGAGCAGTTCTTC. Its protein product is CASSLVSGGLYEQFF. The rearrangement links TRBV12-3 or TRBV12-4 to TRBJ2-1, with 9 nucleotides matching TRBD2. CDR3 length: 15 amino acids. V was pared by 1 base and J by 8 bases, with 6 bases of the junction left unmatched.

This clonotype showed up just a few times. CDR3 sequence: CATSERLVSGELFF. The CDR3 DNA reads TGTGCCACCAGTGAGAGACTTGTATCCGGGGAGCTGTTTTTT. The chain employs TRBV24-1 and TRBJ2-2; D ambiguous. This CDR3 is 14 amino acids long. The V gene's germline CDR1 is KGHDR and CDR2 SFDVKD. Trimming left V 4 bases short and J 6 bases short, with 11 bases between.

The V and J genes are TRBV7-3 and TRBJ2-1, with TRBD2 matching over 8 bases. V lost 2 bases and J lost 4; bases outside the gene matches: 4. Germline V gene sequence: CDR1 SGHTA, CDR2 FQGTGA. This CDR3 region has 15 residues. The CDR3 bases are TGTGCCAGCAGCTTACTCGGGGGGGGATACAATGAGCAGTTCTTC. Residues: CASSLLGGGYNEQFF.

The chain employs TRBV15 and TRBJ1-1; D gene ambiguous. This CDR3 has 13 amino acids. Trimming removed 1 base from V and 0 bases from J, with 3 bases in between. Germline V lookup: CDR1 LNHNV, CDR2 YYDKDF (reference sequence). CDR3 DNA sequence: TGTGCCACCAGCAGAGTGGTGAACACTGAAGCTTTCTTT. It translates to CATSRVVNTEAFF.

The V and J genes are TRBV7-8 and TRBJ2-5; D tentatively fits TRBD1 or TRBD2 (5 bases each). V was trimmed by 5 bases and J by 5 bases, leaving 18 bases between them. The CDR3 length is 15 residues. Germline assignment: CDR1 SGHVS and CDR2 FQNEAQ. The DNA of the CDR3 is TGTGCCAGCAGCGGAGCCGGGCCCTGGGGGGAGACCCAGTACTTC. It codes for CASSGAGPWGETQYF.

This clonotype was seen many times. CDR3 in DNA: TGTGCCAGCAGCCGGCCGGGAGGTCAAGAGACCCAGTACTTC. It encodes CASSRPGGQETQYF. The chain couples TRBV6-1 to TRBJ2-5, with 7 bases lining up with TRBD2. CDR1 MNHNS and CDR2 SASEGT come from the germline V gene. The CDR3 contains 14 residues. J was trimmed by 2 bases and V by 6 bases; bases with no gene match: 6.

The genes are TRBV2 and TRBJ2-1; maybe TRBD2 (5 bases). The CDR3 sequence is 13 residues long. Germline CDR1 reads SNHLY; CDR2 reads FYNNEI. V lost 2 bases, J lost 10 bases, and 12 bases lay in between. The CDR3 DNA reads TGTGCCAGCAGTGAAAGCACCGGCGGGGAGCAGTTCTTC. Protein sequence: CASSESTGGEQFF. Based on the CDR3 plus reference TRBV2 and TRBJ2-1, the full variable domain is EPEVTQTPSHQVTQMGQEVILRCVPISNHLYFYWYRQILGQKVEFLVSFYNNEISEKSEIFDDQFSVERPDGSNFTLKIRSTKLEDSAMYFCASSESTGGEQFFGPGTRLTVL.